The 12 T cell receptor beta chains below come from one sample, sequenced in a study of CD8+ T cells in alopecia areata. Treatment of the sample: oral pan-JAK inhibitor, 5-10 mg twice daily. Extraction of RNA preceded its reverse transcription into cDNA, which served as the sequencing template. Profiled with immunoSEQ multiplex PCR; TCRdb holds only in-frame clones, not every one. The table has more than 90,000 clones, more than 55% seen once. This specimen was CD8+ T cells sorted from blood, taken at week 4, from a patient treated with tofacitinib. The source is a human donor with alopecia areata.

V and J are TRBV5-6 and TRBJ2-6; tentatively, D is TRBD2 (5 bases). The CDR3 runs to 14 residues. Between the trimmed V and J ends, which lost 3 bases and 1 base, there was a span of 5 bases. From germline, CDR1 is SGHDT and CDR2 YYEEEE. CDR3 DNA sequence: TGTGCCAGCAGCTCGGGGTCTGGGGCCAACGTCCTGACTTTC. It yields the protein CASSSGSGANVLTF.

The V and J genes are TRBV7-6 and TRBJ2-1, with D tentatively TRBD2 (5 bases). The germline CDR1 and CDR2 sequences are SGHVS and FNYEAQ. Trimming took 0 bases from V and 6 from J, leaving 9 bases between them. The CDR3 extends over 14 amino acids. In nucleotides, the CDR3 is TGTGCCAGCAGCTTAGCCCGGGGTGGCAATGAGCAGTTCTTC. It encodes CASSLARGGNEQFF.

The rearrangement joins TRBV7-9 to TRBJ1-1; TRBD1 might be the D (5 bases). Per the germline V gene, CDR1 is SEHNR and CDR2 is FQNEAQ (reference sequence). The CDR3 covers 14 residues. Trimming shortened V by 2 bases and J by 4 bases, and 11 bases separated the two germline ends. CDR3 bases: TGTGCCAGCAGCTTACCGGGGCAGTCCACTGAAGCTTTCTTT. The encoded protein is CASSLPGQSTEAFF.

The chain couples TRBV6-5 to TRBJ2-7; tentatively, D is TRBD1 (6 bases). Trimming cost V 7 bases and J 4 bases, with 17 bases left between them. CDR1 is MNHEY and CDR2 is SVGAGI in the germline V gene. The CDR3 is made up of 14 amino acids. This CDR3 is CASKNHGGRYEQYF. The CDR3 DNA reads TGTGCCAGCAAAAATCATGGGGGCCGATACGAGCAGTACTTC.

The V gene is TRBV27, the J gene TRBJ1-3; D is undetermined. The CDR3 is 17 residues long. The germline V and J ends were trimmed by 4 bases and 0 bases, with 16 bases remaining between them. The V gene's germline CDR1 is MNHEY and CDR2 SMNVEV (reference sequence). The CDR3 region has the DNA TGTGCCAGCAGTTCCCGTGCCACAGTGAGCTCTGGAAACACCATATATTTT. It codes for CASSSRATVSSGNTIYF.

The chain employs TRBV7-8 and TRBJ1-4; perhaps TRBD1 as D (6 bases). The CDR3 is made up of 14 amino acids. Looked up from germline, CDR1 is SGHVS and CDR2 is FQNEAQ. With 5 bases removed from V and 2 bases from J, the gap between germline ends came to 9 bases. CDR3 in DNA: TGTGCCAGCAGCCCAGGGGACACTAATGAAAAACTGTTTTTT. It specifies CASSPGDTNEKLFF. The whole variable domain, remainder taken from reference TRBV7-8 and TRBJ1-4, is GAGVSQSPRYKVAKRGQDVALRCDPISGHVSLFWYQQALGQGPEFLTYFQNEAQLDKSGLPSDRFFAERPEGSVSTLKIQRTQQEDSAVYLCASSPGDTNEKLFFGSGTQLSVL.

The chain is built from TRBV27 and TRBJ2-3; no clear D gene. Germline CDR1 reads MNHEY; CDR2 reads SMNVEV (reference sequence). CDR3 length: 12 amino acids. Trimming left V 5 bases short and J 5 bases short, with 8 bases between. Here the CDR3 DNA reads TGTGCCAGCAGTGTCAAACGAGATACGCAGTATTTT. Amino acid sequence: CASSVKRDTQYF.

This chain joins TRBV27 and TRBJ1-5; D perhaps matches TRBD1 (6 bases). The CDR3 sequence is 12 residues long. Trimming pared 8 bases from V and 6 bases from J, leaving 11 bases between. CDR1 is MNHEY, CDR2 SMNVEV, per germline (reference sequence). The CDR3 region is CASGEGVQPQHF. The CDR3 bases are TGTGCCAGCGGAGAGGGGGTTCAGCCCCAGCATTTT.

The chain combines TRBV5-6 with TRBJ1-2; a possible D gene is TRBD1 (5 bases). The CDR3 length is 13 residues. In germline, CDR1 is SGHDT, CDR2 YYEEEE. V was pared by 4 bases and J by 2 bases, with 9 bases between. CDR3 in DNA: TGTGCCAGCAGCCAGACAGAGAACTATGGCTACACCTTC. It translates to CASSQTENYGYTF. Variable domain in full (rest from reference TRBV5-6 and TRBJ1-2): DAGVTQSPTHLIKTRGQQVTLRCSPKSGHDTVSWYQQALGQGPQFIFQYYEEEERQRGNFPDRFSGHQFPNYSSELNVNALLLGDSALYLCASSQTENYGYTFGSGTRLTVV.

This clone showed up just once. This chain joins TRBV13 and TRBJ1-2, with D perhaps matching TRBD1 (5 bases). CDR3 size: 12 residues. Germline V gene lookup returns CDR1 PRHDT and CDR2 FYEKMQ (reference sequence). Deletions cut 1 base from V and 6 bases from J, with 6 bases between. The CDR3 DNA follows: TGTGCCAGCAGCTTAGCCAGGGATGGCTACACCTTC. It encodes CASSLARDGYTF.

This chain links TRBV6-5 with TRBJ2-7; possibly TRBD1 for D (6 bases). The CDR3 covers 14 residues. Germline V gene sequence: CDR1 MNHEY, CDR2 SVGAGI. Trimming cost V 2 bases and J 4 bases, with 12 bases left between them. The CDR3 is CASSYGPGAYEQYF. As DNA, the CDR3 is TGTGCCAGCAGTTACGGGCCAGGGGCTTACGAGCAGTACTTC.

This clone turned up a few times. The genes are TRBV28 and TRBJ2-7; 10 bases fit TRBD1. The V gene's germline CDR1 is MDHEN and CDR2 SYDVKM. This CDR3 contains 14 residues. V trimming: 1 base; J trimming: 7 bases; junction bases outside the gene matches: 4. Here the CDR3 reads CASSLYGTGVEQYF. CDR3 nucleotides: TGTGCCAGCAGTTTATACGGGACAGGGGTAGAGCAGTACTTC.